What follows are 32 T cell receptor beta chains derived from one specimen sequenced in a study of OX40 agonist ivuxolimab in advanced cancers. The receptor library was made with the immunoSEQ multiplex PCR assay. TCRdb retrieved this table from immuneACCESS and kept in-frame rearrangements only. Not all clones are present; in checked studies, unresolved V genes account for under half, and no reason is known for the remainder. The sample data list roughly 53,000 clones, and around 84% of these were observed just once. The top ten hold less than 15% of the sample. Here the sequenced sample was CD4+ or CD8+ T cells sorted from blood, taken in a trial of the OX40 agonist ivuxolimab. The origin of the receptors is an adult with an advanced solid tumor such as melanoma, head and neck, liver or kidney cancer.

The V gene is TRBV28, the J gene TRBJ2-1, with D tentatively TRBD1 (7 bases). Germline values: CDR1 MDHEN, CDR2 SYDVKM. CDR3 length: 13 amino acids. Deletions cut 11 bases from V and 1 base from J, with 12 bases between. The chain's CDR3 is CAGGGASYNEQFF. DNA for the CDR3: TGTGCCGGAGGGGGCGCGTCCTACAATGAGCAGTTCTTC.

The J gene is TRBJ2-2, the V gene TRBV28; D ambiguous. The V gene lost 3 bases and the J gene lost 0 bases, with 8 bases spanning the gap. The CDR3 sequence is 15 residues long. Per the germline V gene, CDR1 is MDHEN and CDR2 is SYDVKM. CDR3 nucleotide sequence: TGTGCCAGCAGTTTGGGCAATACGAACACCGGGGAGCTGTTTTTT. This gives the protein CASSLGNTNTGELFF.

V gene TRBV29-1 combines with J gene TRBJ1-1; D uncertain. Germline V gene lookup returns CDR1 SQVTM and CDR2 ANQGSEA. This CDR3 contains 14 residues. Trimming took 2 bases from V and 2 from J, leaving 12 bases between them. The CDR3 DNA reads TGCAGCGTTGAATCGCGTTGGGAAAACACTGAAGCTTTCTTT. Residues: CSVESRWENTEAFF.

The chain is built from TRBV7-9 and TRBJ2-3; 7 positions agree with TRBD2. Losses at the gene ends were 5 bases for V and 1 base for J; bases not matched to a gene: 9. Germline V gene data show CDR1 as SEHNR and CDR2 as FQNEAQ (reference sequence). The CDR3 is 16 residues long. In nucleotides, the CDR3 is TGTGCCAGCAGCCCCCCTGCGGGAGTGGGCACAGATACGCAGTATTTT. Protein product: CASSPPAGVGTDTQYF.

This sequence joins TRBV14 and TRBJ2-1, with D perhaps being TRBD1 or TRBD2 (6 bases each). CDR1 SGHDN and CDR2 FVKESK come from the germline V gene. The CDR3 has 17 amino acids. Trimming cost V 1 base and J 7 bases, with 20 bases left between them. The CDR3 DNA reads TGTGCCAGCAGCCAAGGACTTGGGGGGCTCACGGGGAATGAGCAGTTCTTC. It is translated as CASSQGLGGLTGNEQFF.

The gene calls are TRBV10-3 and TRBJ1-1, with 9 bases fitting TRBD1. Trimming removed 3 bases from V and 11 bases from J; junction bases left unmatched: 10. CDR3 length: 14 residues. From germline, CDR1 is ENHRY and CDR2 SYGVKD. CDR3 nucleotide sequence: TGTGCCATCAGTGACTGGGGGGGGACAGGGACGGCTTTCTTT. Its translation: CAISDWGGTGTAFF.

This rearrangement joins TRBV15 to TRBJ1-6; no firm D call. CDR3 length: 14 amino acids. The germline V gene encodes CDR1 LNHNV and CDR2 YYDKDF (reference sequence). The V end lost 0 bases, the J end lost 10 bases, and 10 bases lay between the germline ends. Here the CDR3 DNA reads TGTGCCACCAGCAGAGATCAGAGTCGATCACCCCTCCACTTT. Amino acid sequence: CATSRDQSRSPLHF.

The V call is TRBV25-1, the J call TRBJ2-5, with D perhaps matching TRBD1 or TRBD2 (5 bases each). Trimming took 1 base from V and 5 from J, leaving 11 bases between them. Germline V gene data show CDR1 as MGHDK and CDR2 as SYGVNS. The CDR3 is 14 amino acids. In DNA, the CDR3 is TGTGCCAGCAGTGAATTGAGGGGATTGGAGACCCAGTACTTC. Protein sequence: CASSELRGLETQYF.

This chain uses TRBV7-3 with TRBJ2-3; D perhaps matches TRBD2 (6 bases). Trimming pared 4 bases from V and 6 bases from J, leaving 17 bases between. The CDR3 is 15 residues long. Germline CDR1 is SGHTA and CDR2 is FQGTGA. Here the CDR3 DNA reads TGTGCCAGCAGCTCTCCTGCCGGGAGTGTGGATACGCAGTATTTT. Translated: CASSSPAGSVDTQYF.

V is TRBV5-1 and J is TRBJ2-1; D unclear. Germline CDR1 reads SGHRS; CDR2 reads YFSETQ. V shed 3 bases and J shed 9 bases, with 10 bases lying between them. This CDR3 comprises 12 residues. The CDR3 reads CASSSTGLEQFF. CDR3 DNA sequence: TGCGCCAGCAGCTCAACCGGGCTTGAGCAGTTCTTC.

The V and J genes are TRBV18 and TRBJ1-2, with 7 positions matching TRBD1. This CDR3 has 13 amino acids. CDR1 KGHSH and CDR2 LQKENI come from the germline V gene. J was trimmed by 8 bases and V by 6 bases; bases with no gene match: 9. CDR3 sequence: CASSQGQDYGYTF. DNA for the CDR3: TGTGCCAGCTCCCAAGGACAGGATTACGGCTACACCTTC.

The CDR3 bases are TGTGCCAGCAGACGGACAGATAACTCTGGAAACACCATATATTTT. It specifies CASRRTDNSGNTIYF. V usage is TRBV6-5 and J usage is TRBJ1-3; a weak D match, TRBD1 (6 bases). Germline values: CDR1 MNHEY, CDR2 SVGAGI. V was cut by 6 bases and J by 0 bases, with 12 bases left in between. The CDR3 has 15 amino acids.

This clone was observed a few times. This chain joins TRBV28 and TRBJ2-1, with 8 nucleotides matching TRBD2. Trimming cost V 7 bases and J 3 bases; bases outside gene matches: 8. Germline V lookup: CDR1 MDHEN, CDR2 SYDVKM. This CDR3 is 15 amino acids long. This CDR3 is CASTLPTSVYNEQFF. The CDR3 region has the DNA TGTGCCAGCACGCTCCCGACTAGCGTCTACAATGAGCAGTTCTTC.

The chain is built from TRBV7-8 and TRBJ2-6; 14 bases line up with TRBD2. CDR1 and CDR2 (germline): SGHVS, FQNEAQ. The CDR3 consists of 19 residues. J was trimmed by 4 bases and V by 5 bases; bases with no gene match: 10. CDR3 amino acids: CASSARLAGGFAGANVLTF. The CDR3 DNA reads as TGTGCCAGCAGCGCCCGACTAGCGGGAGGGTTCGCGGGGGCCAACGTCCTGACTTTC.

The chain employs TRBV6-5 and TRBJ1-1, with unresolved D. V lost 5 bases, J lost 1 base, and 5 bases lay in between. The germline V gene encodes CDR1 MNHEY and CDR2 SVGAGI. This CDR3 is built from 12 residues. The CDR3 reads CASSDWNTEAFF. CDR3 sequence (DNA): TGTGCCAGCAGTGACTGGAACACTGAAGCTTTCTTT.

This clone was found a few times. The CDR3 region is CASSLWTGGSGGYTF. CDR3 in DNA: TGTGCCAGCAGCCTGTGGACAGGGGGCAGTGGGGGCTACACCTTC. The chain joins TRBV6-1 to TRBJ1-2; 11 bases agree with TRBD1. Trimming removed 6 bases from V and 8 bases from J; junction bases left unmatched: 11. CDR3 length: 15 residues. Germline-derived CDR1 and CDR2 are MNHNS and SASEGT.

The chain joins TRBV18 to TRBJ1-2, with D perhaps matching TRBD1 (6 bases). CDR3 length: 17 amino acids. Trimming cost V 0 bases and J 4 bases, with 18 bases left between them. Germline CDR1 KGHSH, CDR2 LQKENI. The CDR3 region is CASSPPAQGPGGYGYTF. In DNA form, the CDR3 reads TGTGCCAGCTCACCACCGGCCCAGGGGCCTGGAGGCTATGGCTACACCTTC.

This clone appeared once. The chain employs TRBV7-9 and TRBJ1-4, with a possible D match to TRBD1 (5 bases). Trimming shortened V by 1 base and J by 4 bases, and 10 bases separated the two germline ends. The CDR3 is made up of 15 amino acids. Germline CDR1 is SEHNR and CDR2 is FQNEAQ (reference sequence). The CDR3 is CASSLGQINNEKLFF. The CDR3 DNA sequence: TGTGCCAGCAGCTTAGGACAGATTAATAATGAAAAACTGTTTTTT.

This chain uses TRBV19 with TRBJ2-2, with D possibly being TRBD1 (5 bases). Germline V gene sequence: CDR1 LNHDA, CDR2 SQIVND (reference sequence). This CDR3 contains 17 residues. Trimming left V 5 bases short and J 2 bases short, with 18 bases between. As DNA, the CDR3 is TGTGCCAGTAGTCTCACCCTCACAGGTGTTAACACCGGGGAGCTGTTTTTT. It codes for CASSLTLTGVNTGELFF.

The genes are TRBV5-1 and TRBJ1-2; a weak D match, TRBD1 (6 bases). Germline V gene lookup returns CDR1 SGHRS and CDR2 YFSETQ. V was shortened by 7 bases and J by 3 bases, with 19 bases between the two germline ends. CDR3 length: 15 amino acids. DNA for the CDR3: TGCGCCAGCGCGCCCCTGGAGGGGGGAGACTATGGCTACACCTTC. It translates to CASAPLEGGDYGYTF.

V and J are TRBV5-1 and TRBJ1-2; 8 bases are a match to TRBD1. With V trimmed by 4 bases and J by 6 bases, 14 bases remained unmatched. The germline CDR1 and CDR2 sequences are SGHRS and YFSETQ. This CDR3 has 16 amino acids. Here the CDR3 DNA reads TGCGCCAGCAGCCTGGGAAGGTTGGACAGGGATGATGGCTACACCTTC. It is translated as CASSLGRLDRDDGYTF. The full variable domain, its missing parts supplied by reference TRBV5-1 and TRBJ1-2, is KAGVTQTPRYLIKTRGQQVTLSCSPISGHRSVSWYQQTPGQGLQFLFEYFSETQRNKGNFPGRFSGRQFSNSRSEMNVSTLELGDSALYLCASSLGRLDRDDGYTFGSGTRLTVV.

The chain links TRBV18 to TRBJ2-2, with D perhaps being TRBD1 or TRBD2 (6 bases each). V was cut by 6 bases and J by 4 bases, with 15 bases left in between. The germline gives CDR1 KGHSH, CDR2 LQKENI. The CDR3 is made up of 15 amino acids. The CDR3 is CASSEGGRSTGELFF. In DNA form, the CDR3 reads TGTGCCAGCTCGGAGGGGGGACGGAGCACCGGGGAGCTGTTTTTT.

The CDR3 bases are TGTGCCAGCAGCGGTATGAGGGCATCGGGGGAGACCCAGTACTTC. Protein sequence: CASSGMRASGETQYF. This chain links TRBV2 with TRBJ2-5; perhaps TRBD2 as D (5 bases). V was trimmed by 6 bases and J by 5 bases, leaving 19 bases between them. This CDR3 is built from 15 residues. Germline V gives CDR1 SNHLY, CDR2 FYNNEI.

A remark on this clone: The identical CDR3 is also encoded by other nucleotide sequences in the sample. The chain is built from TRBV20-1 and TRBJ2-1, with D uncertain. The CDR3 loop spans 10 amino acids. CDR1 and CDR2 (germline): DFQATT, SNEGSKA (reference sequence). V lost 6 bases and J lost 5, with 5 bases in between. The CDR3: CSARNNEQFF. DNA for the CDR3: TGCAGTGCCAGAAACAATGAGCAGTTCTTC.

The J gene is TRBJ1-4, the V gene TRBV2; D is undetermined. Deletions cut 4 bases from V and 0 bases from J, with 9 bases between. The CDR3 has 15 residues. Per germline, CDR1 SNHLY and CDR2 FYNNEI. CDR3 in amino acids: CASSAGLATNEKLFF. The CDR3 bases are TGTGCCAGCAGTGCCGGGCTCGCAACTAATGAAAAACTGTTTTTT.

J is TRBJ2-2 and V is TRBV9; 11 bases are shared with TRBD2. Trimming removed 3 bases from V and 1 base from J; junction bases left unmatched: 2. The CDR3 is made up of 16 amino acids. The germline gives CDR1 SGDLS, CDR2 YYNGEE. In DNA form, the CDR3 reads TGTGCCAGCAGCGGTGGGACTAGCGGGAACACCGGGGAGCTGTTTTTT. Amino acid sequence: CASSGGTSGNTGELFF.

The chain combines TRBV25-1 with TRBJ2-1, with D possibly matching TRBD2 (6 bases). The CDR3 runs to 17 residues. V lost 3 bases to trimming and J lost 4 bases, with 19 bases between them. Germline V gene lookup returns CDR1 MGHDK and CDR2 SYGVNS. CDR3 coding DNA: TGTGCCAGCAGTGATTTCGGGGCGGGACGGTTTTACAATGAGCAGTTCTTC. It yields the protein CASSDFGAGRFYNEQFF.

This clone has only a few counts. V is TRBV29-1 and J is TRBJ1-1; D call uncertain. The length of the CDR3 is 12 residues. The V gene's germline CDR1 is SQVTM and CDR2 ANQGSEA. The V gene lost 8 bases and the J gene lost 0 bases, with 10 bases spanning the gap. The CDR3 coding sequence is TGCAGCCCCGTCAGGATGAACACTGAAGCTTTCTTT. This encodes CSPVRMNTEAFF.

The chain uses TRBV7-2 and TRBJ1-1; tentatively, D is TRBD1 (6 bases). The germline gives CDR1 SGHTA, CDR2 FQGNSA. Trimming removed 1 base at V and 5 bases at J, with 11 bases between. CDR3 length equals 14 residues. This chain's CDR3 is CASSLEPGVTEAFF. The DNA for the CDR3 is TGTGCCAGCAGCTTAGAGCCAGGGGTGACTGAAGCTTTCTTT.

The CDR3 is CAIAFATNEKLFF. The CDR3 nucleotides are TGTGCCATCGCGTTTGCAACTAATGAAAAACTGTTTTTT. The chain recombines TRBV10-3 with TRBJ1-4; unclear D gene. CDR1 is ENHRY and CDR2 is SYGVKD in the germline V gene. CDR3 length equals 13 residues. V dropped 8 bases and J dropped 0 bases, with 7 bases sitting between them.

V and J are TRBV18 and TRBJ1-6; possible D gene TRBD1, 6 bases. Germline V gene lookup returns CDR1 KGHSH and CDR2 LQKENI. V was pared by 6 bases and J by 7 bases, with 10 bases between. The CDR3 sequence is 13 residues long. The CDR3 DNA follows: TGTGCCAGCTCTCCCGACAGGAATTCACCCCTCCACTTT. The encoded protein is CASSPDRNSPLHF.

The CDR3 here is CASSLGRIATNEKLFF. The CDR3 DNA is TGTGCCAGCAGCTTGGGGCGGATTGCAACTAATGAAAAACTGTTTTTT. The gene calls are TRBV5-4 and TRBJ1-4, with D unresolved. Germline values: CDR1 SGHNT, CDR2 YYREEE (reference sequence). The V end was cut by 0 bases, the J end by 0 bases, with 9 bases between. CDR3 length equals 16 residues.